This TCR beta chain is from a study of control samples from healthy donors and cancer patients. The data were produced by immunoSEQ multiplex PCR, yet TCRdb's version contains in-frame clones alone and is incomplete. The table shows about 130,000 clones, with roughly nine tenths occurring only once. CDR1 KGHSH and CDR2 LQKENI come from the germline V gene. V was cut by 2 bases and J by 1 base, with 11 bases left in between. This CDR3 has 15 residues. The origin of this receptor is a man between 18 and 29 years old in good health. The chain carries TRBV18 and TRBJ1-2; no clear D gene. Sequenced: blood. The CDR3 is CASSPLAGNNYGYTF. The CDR3 nucleotides are TGTGCCAGCTCACCATTGGCCGGGAATAACTATGGCTACACCTTC.